This T cell receptor (beta chain) was sequenced in a study of TIL therapy for anti-PD-1-resistant metastatic lung cancer. Germline CDR1 SGHVS, CDR2 FNYEAQ. This CDR3 contains 15 residues. V lost 3 bases, J lost 7 bases, and 18 bases lay in between. The time point here: pre-treatment sample, taken before nivolumab and TIL therapy. Most excised metastases sampled were pleural nodules or supraclavicular lymph nodes. Adults with stage 4 NSCLC were enrolled in a phase I trial. The libraries were made with immunoSEQ v3. Measured with immunoSEQ multiplex PCR; TCRdb has only the in-frame clones, and not every one. The sample holds about 95,000 clones; roughly two thirds are singletons and the top ten take 9.5% to 12%.

This specimen consisted of tumor tissue, obtained at baseline. The origin of this receptor is a person aged 25 to 85 with non-small cell lung cancer. The chain combines TRBV7-6 with TRBJ1-2, with D possibly TRBD1 on 6 matching bases. CDR3 in DNA: TGTGCCAGCAGCTTGGGGGCCGGAAGGCAAGGTGGCTACACCTTC. The encoded protein is CASSLGAGRQGGYTF.